This TCR beta chain was found in a study of T cell repertoires in cytomegalovirus infection. V shed 6 bases and J 1 base; nucleotides not matched to a gene: 9. The germline CDR1 and CDR2 sequences are LGHNA and YNFKEQ. CDR3 length: 18 residues. Study-level results: Cumulative frequency of public TCR beta families picked out carriers of CMV plus the relevant HLA.

This clonotype was picked up many times. Its target is not known. TCRdb fed the reads into MiXCR, producing one record per CDR3 protein. The sample records approximately 490,000 distinct CDR3 sequences, roughly 10% being singletons. This TCR derives from a human donor in good health (CMV status not recorded). Some clones in this sample may be carry-over from other donors' samples. Sequencing was performed on PBMCs. The chain is built from TRBV4-2 and TRBJ2-6, with 10 bases lining up with TRBD2. This chain's CDR3 is CASRIAGGGDSGANVLTF. CDR3 sequence (DNA): TGTGCCAGCAGGATAGCGGGAGGCGGGGATTCTGGGGCCAACGTCCTGACTTTC.